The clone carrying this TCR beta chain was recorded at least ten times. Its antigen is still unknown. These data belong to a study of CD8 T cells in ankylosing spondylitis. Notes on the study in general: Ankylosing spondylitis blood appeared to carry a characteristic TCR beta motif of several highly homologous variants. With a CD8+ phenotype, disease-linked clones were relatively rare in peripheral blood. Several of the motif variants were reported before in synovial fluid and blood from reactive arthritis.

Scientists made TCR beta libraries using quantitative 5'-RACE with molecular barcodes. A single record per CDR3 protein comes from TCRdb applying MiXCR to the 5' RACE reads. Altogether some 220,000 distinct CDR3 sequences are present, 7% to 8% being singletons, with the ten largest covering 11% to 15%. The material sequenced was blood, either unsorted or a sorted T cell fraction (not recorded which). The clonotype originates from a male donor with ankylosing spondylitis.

In nucleotides, the CDR3 is TGTGCCAGCAGTTTTTCTGACAGAGTTTACAATGAGCAGTTCTTC. Translated, it gives CASSFSDRVYNEQFF. This sequence joins TRBV27 and TRBJ2-1, with D tentatively TRBD1 (5 bases). CDR1 is MNHEY, CDR2 SMNVEV, per germline (reference sequence). V lost 3 bases to trimming and J lost 4 bases, with 13 bases between them. The CDR3 is made up of 15 amino acids.